Here is one TCR beta chain with its context. Its antigen is not identified. Trimming pared 5 bases from V and 5 bases from J, leaving 10 bases between. Germline V gene lookup returns CDR1 LNHDA and CDR2 SQIVND (reference sequence). The CDR3 has 12 residues. The PCR ran on 60 Vbeta and 13 Jbeta primers. TCRdb's table, derived via immunoSEQ multiplex PCR, lists solely in-frame clones and lacks some. The table for this sample gives 150,000 or so clones. These data originate in a study of cytomegalovirus exposure and HLA in healthy donors. Overall study results and limits: Looking again later, the authors saw that most CMV-associated TCR beta chains seemed HLA-restricted.

The J gene is TRBJ2-7, the V gene TRBV19; D unclear. The sequencing sample was made of PBMCs. This receptor was taken from a woman between 50 and 59 years old in good health and CMV-seronegative. CDR3 bases: TGTGCCAGTAGTTCCGCCGAGAACGAGCAGTACTTC. Protein product: CASSSAENEQYF.